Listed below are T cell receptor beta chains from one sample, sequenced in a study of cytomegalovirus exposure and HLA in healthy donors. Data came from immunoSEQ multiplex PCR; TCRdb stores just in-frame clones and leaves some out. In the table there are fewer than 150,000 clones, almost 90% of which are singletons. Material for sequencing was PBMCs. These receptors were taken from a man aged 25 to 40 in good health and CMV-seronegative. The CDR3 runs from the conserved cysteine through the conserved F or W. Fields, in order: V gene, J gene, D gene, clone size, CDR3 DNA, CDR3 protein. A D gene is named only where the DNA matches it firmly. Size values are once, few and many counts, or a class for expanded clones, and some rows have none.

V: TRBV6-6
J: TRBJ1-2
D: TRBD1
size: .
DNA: TGTGCCAGCAAGGGACAGGGGAGGGGCTACACCTTC
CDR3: CASKGQGRGYTF

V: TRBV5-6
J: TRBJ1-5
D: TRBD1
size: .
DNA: TGTGCCAGCAGCCAGGGACAGGGACAGGGTAACAAGCCCCAGCATTTT
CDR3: CASSQGQGQGNKPQHF

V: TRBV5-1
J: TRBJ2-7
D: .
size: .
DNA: TGCGCCAGCAGGGGGGCCCAGGGAAGGTACGAGCAGTACTTC
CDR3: CASRGAQGRYEQYF

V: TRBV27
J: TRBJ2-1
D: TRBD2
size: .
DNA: TGTGCCAGCAGTTTAGGGACTAGCGGGATAAATGAGCGGTTCTTC
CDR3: CASSLGTSGINERFF

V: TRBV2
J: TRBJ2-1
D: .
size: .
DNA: TGTGCCAGCAGTGGGACAGAGAACAATGAGCAGTTCTTC
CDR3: CASSGTENNEQFF

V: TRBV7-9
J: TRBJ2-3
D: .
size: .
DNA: TGTGCCAGCAGCCTTCGCACAGATACGCAGTATTTT
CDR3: CASSLRTDTQYF

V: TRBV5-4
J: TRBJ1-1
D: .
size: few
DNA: TGTGCCAGCAGCTTGGACCCGGTCTCGAACACTGAAGCTTTCTTT
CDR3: CASSLDPVSNTEAFF

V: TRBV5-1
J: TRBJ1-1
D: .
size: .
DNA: TGCGCCAGCAGCTTGCGCGCAGGAGGGAACACTGAAGCTTTCTTT
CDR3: CASSLRAGGNTEAFF

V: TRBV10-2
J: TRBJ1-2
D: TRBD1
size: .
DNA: TGCGCCAGCAGCCTAAACCCTACAGGGGCGAATGGCTACACCTTC
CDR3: CASSLNPTGANGYTF

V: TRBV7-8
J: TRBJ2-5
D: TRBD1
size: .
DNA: TGTGCCAGCAGCTTAGAGGACAGGGGAGAAGAGACCCAGTACTTC
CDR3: CASSLEDRGEETQYF

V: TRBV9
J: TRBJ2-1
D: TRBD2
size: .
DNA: TGTGCCAGCAGCGAGACTAGCGGGAGTGGTAATGAGCAGTTCTTC
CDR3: CASSETSGSGNEQFF

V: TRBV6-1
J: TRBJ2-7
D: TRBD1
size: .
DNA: TGTGCCAGCAGTGAAGGGACAGGGGGAATACTTACACTCTCCTACGAGCAGTACTTC
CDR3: CASSEGTGGILTLSYEQYF

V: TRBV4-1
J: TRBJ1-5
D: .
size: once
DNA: TGCGCCAGCAGCCAAGATTGGGGGGGGGTACAGCCCCAGCATTTT
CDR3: CASSQDWGGVQPQHF

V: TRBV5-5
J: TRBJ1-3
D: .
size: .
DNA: TGTGCCAGCAGCTTGTGGGAGACGTGGGACACCATATATTTT
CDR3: CASSLWETWDTIYF

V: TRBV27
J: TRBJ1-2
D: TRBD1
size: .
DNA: TGTGCCAGCAGTTTGTTAGGGGGCTATGGCTATGGCTACACCTTC
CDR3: CASSLLGGYGYGYTF

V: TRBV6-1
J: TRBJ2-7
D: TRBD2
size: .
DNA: TGTGCCAGCAGTGGGACCGAACCTGGGACTAGCGTCTCCTACGAGCAGTACTTC
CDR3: CASSGTEPGTSVSYEQYF

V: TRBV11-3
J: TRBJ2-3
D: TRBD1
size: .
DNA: TGTGCCAGCAGCTCCGGGACAGGGGTAGCAGATACGCAGTATTTT
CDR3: CASSSGTGVADTQYF

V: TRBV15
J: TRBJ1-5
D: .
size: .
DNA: TGTGCCACCAGTATAGAAGACAGATATAGCAATCAGCCCCAGCATTTT
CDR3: CATSIEDRYSNQPQHF

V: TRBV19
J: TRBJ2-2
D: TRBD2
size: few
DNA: TGTGCCAGTAGTTTCCCGGGACTAGCGTACACCGGGGAGCTGTTTTTT
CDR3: CASSFPGLAYTGELFF

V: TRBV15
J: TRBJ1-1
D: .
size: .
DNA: TGTGCCACCAGCAGAGATAAGGGGACTGAAGCTTTCTTT
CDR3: CATSRDKGTEAFF

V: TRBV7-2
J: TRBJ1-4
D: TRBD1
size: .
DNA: TGTGCCAGCAGCTTCGGACAGGCTAAACTGTTTTTT
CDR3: CASSFGQAKLFF

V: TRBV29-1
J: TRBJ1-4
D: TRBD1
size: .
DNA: TGCAGCGTTGGGCAGGGGGTCGGTGAAAAACTGTTTTTT
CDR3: CSVGQGVGEKLFF

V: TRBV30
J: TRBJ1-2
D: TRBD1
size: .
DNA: TGTGCCTGGAGTGGGACAGGGGGTCGCTATGGCTACACCTTC
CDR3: CAWSGTGGRYGYTF

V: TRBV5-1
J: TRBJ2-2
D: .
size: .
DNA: TGCGCCAGCAGACCTCTAGCTTTGAACACCGGGGAGCTGTTTTTT
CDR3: CASRPLALNTGELFF

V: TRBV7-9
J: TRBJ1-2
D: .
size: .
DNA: TGTGCCAGCAGCTTAGTATGGCAGGGTGGCCATGGCTACACCTTC
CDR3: CASSLVWQGGHGYTF

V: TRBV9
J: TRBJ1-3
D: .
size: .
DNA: TGTGCCAGCAGCGTAGCCCTGGGGGGAACACTCTCTGGAAACACCATATATTTT
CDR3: CASSVALGGTLSGNTIYF

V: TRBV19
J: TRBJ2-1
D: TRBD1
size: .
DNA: TGTGCCACCGGACCCCCGGGACAGGGATTGGGCAATGAGCAGTTCTTC
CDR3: CATGPPGQGLGNEQFF

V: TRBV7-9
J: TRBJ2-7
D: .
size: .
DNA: TGTGCCAGCAGCTTTGCAGGGCCTCCCTACGAGCAGTACTTC
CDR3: CASSFAGPPYEQYF

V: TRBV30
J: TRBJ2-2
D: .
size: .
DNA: TGTGCCTGGCTGACAACGAACACCGGGGAGCTGTTTTTT
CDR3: CAWLTTNTGELFF

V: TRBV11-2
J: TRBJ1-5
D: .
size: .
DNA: TGTGCCAGCAGCCCCAGGACGGGGTATGGCAATCAGCCCCAGCATTTT
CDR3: CASSPRTGYGNQPQHF

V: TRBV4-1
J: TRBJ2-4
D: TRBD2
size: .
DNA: TGCGCCAGCAGCTCCCAGTTCGGGAGGATGGAAAACATTCAGTACTTC
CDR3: CASSSQFGRMENIQYF

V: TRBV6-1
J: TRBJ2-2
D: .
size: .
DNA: TGTGCCAGCAGTGCCCCTTCTGGAGGCGCCGGGGAGCTGTTTTTT
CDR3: CASSAPSGGAGELFF

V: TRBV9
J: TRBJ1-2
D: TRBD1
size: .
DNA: TGTGCCAGCACTAACCAGGGGGCTGTCCGCTATGGCTACACCTTC
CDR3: CASTNQGAVRYGYTF

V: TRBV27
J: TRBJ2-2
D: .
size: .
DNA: TGTGCCAGCAGTTTATGGCTAGGCGACACCGGGGAGCTGTTTTTT
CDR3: CASSLWLGDTGELFF

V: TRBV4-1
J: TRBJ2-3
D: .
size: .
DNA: TGCGCCAGCGAGTCATATAGTGGGAGCGCAGATACGCAGTATTTT
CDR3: CASESYSGSADTQYF

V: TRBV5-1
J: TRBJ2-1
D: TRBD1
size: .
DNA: TGCGCCAGCAGCCATGGGGACAGACCCTACAATGAGCAGTTCTTC
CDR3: CASSHGDRPYNEQFF

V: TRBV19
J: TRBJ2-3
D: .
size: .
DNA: TGTGCCAGTAGTATAGTTGCGGGGAGTACAGATACGCAGTATTTT
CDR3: CASSIVAGSTDTQYF